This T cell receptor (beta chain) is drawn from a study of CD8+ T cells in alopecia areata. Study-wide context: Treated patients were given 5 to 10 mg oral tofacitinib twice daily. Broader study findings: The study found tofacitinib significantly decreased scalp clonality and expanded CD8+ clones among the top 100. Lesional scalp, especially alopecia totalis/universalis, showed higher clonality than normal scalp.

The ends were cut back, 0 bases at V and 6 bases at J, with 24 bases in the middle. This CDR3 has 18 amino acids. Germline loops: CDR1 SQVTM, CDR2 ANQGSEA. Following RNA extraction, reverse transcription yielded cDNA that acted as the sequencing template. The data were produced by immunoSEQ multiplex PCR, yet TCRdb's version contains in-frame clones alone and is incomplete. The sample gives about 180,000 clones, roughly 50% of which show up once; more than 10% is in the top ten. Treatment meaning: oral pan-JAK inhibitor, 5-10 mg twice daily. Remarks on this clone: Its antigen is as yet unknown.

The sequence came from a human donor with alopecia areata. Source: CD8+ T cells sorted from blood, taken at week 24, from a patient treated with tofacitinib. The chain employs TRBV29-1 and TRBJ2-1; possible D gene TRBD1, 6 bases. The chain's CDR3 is CSVEDRAKGRGLVNEQFF. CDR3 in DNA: TGCAGCGTTGAAGATCGCGCGAAGGGCAGGGGCTTGGTCAATGAGCAGTTCTTC.